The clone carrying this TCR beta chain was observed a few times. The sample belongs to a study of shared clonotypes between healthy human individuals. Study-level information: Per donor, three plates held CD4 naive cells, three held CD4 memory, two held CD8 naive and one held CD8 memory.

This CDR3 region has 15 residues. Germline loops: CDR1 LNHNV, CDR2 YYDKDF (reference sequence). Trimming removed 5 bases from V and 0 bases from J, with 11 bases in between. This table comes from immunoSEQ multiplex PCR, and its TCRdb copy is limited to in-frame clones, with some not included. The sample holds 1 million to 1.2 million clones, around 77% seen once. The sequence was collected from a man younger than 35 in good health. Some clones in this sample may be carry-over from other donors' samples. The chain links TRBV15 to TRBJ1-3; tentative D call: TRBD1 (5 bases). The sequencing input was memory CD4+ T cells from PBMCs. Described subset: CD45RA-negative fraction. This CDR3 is CATSSGPNSGNTIYF. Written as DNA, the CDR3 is TGTGCCACCAGCTCGGGACCGAACTCTGGAAACACCATATATTTT. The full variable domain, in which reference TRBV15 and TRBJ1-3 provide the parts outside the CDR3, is DAMVIQNPRYQVTQFGKPVTLSCSQTLNHNVMYWYQQKSSQAPKLLFHYYDKDFNNEADTPDNFQSRRPNTSFCFLDIRSPGLGDTAMYLCATSSGPNSGNTIYFGEGSWLTVV.